A single sample is the source of the 12 T cell receptor beta chains below, sequenced in a study of T cell changes during pregnancy in multiple sclerosis. Measured with immunoSEQ multiplex PCR; TCRdb has only the in-frame clones, and not every one. The sample includes tens of thousands of clones, about 90% of them seen just once. Sequencing was performed on CD4+ T cells from peripheral blood mononuclear cells, taken after pregnancy. Receptor source: a female donor with multiple sclerosis, enrolled in a pregnancy study.

This chain uses TRBV29-1 with TRBJ1-5, with D hard to call. Per the germline V gene, CDR1 is SQVTM and CDR2 is ANQGSEA. This CDR3 has 14 amino acids. Trimming removed 4 bases at V and 2 bases at J, with 12 bases between. CDR3 DNA sequence: TGCAGCGTTGGGTCCGGGTTTGGCAATCAGCCCCAGCATTTT. Its protein is CSVGSGFGNQPQHF.

The CDR3 DNA reads as TGTGCCAGCAGCTTATCAGTTCAGCCCCAGCATTTT. Translation gives CASSLSVQPQHF. The V call is TRBV7-9, the J call TRBJ1-5; D remains ambiguous. V gave up 2 bases and J gave up 6 bases, with 5 bases separating them. The CDR3 spans 12 residues. Per the germline V gene, CDR1 is SEHNR and CDR2 is FQNEAQ (reference sequence).

In DNA form, the CDR3 reads TGTGCCATCAGTGAGTCTGGACAGGGGGCAGGCAATCAGCCCCAGCATTTT. It encodes CAISESGQGAGNQPQHF. The chain recombines TRBV10-3 with TRBJ1-5; 11 nucleotides align to TRBD1. J was trimmed by 2 bases and V by 0 bases; bases with no gene match: 3. CDR1 and CDR2 (germline): ENHRY, SYGVKD. The CDR3 is 17 amino acids.

The chain is built from TRBV6-1 and TRBJ1-1; maybe TRBD1 (6 bases). Trimming removed 6 bases at V and 0 bases at J, with 11 bases between. The CDR3 is 14 amino acids. Germline CDR1 is MNHNS and CDR2 is SASEGT. The DNA for the CDR3 is TGTGCCAGCAGCCCCGGGACAATGAACACTGAAGCTTTCTTT. Its protein is CASSPGTMNTEAFF.

The rearrangement joins TRBV7-3 to TRBJ2-1; 7 bases are a match to TRBD2. CDR1 SGHTA and CDR2 FQGTGA come from the germline V gene. V was pared by 11 bases and J by 2 bases, with 9 bases of the junction left unmatched. The CDR3 spans 14 residues. Here the CDR3 DNA reads TGTGCCTCCGGAGGGCGGGGGACCTACAATGAGCAGTTCTTC. Translated, it gives CASGGRGTYNEQFF.

The chain is built from TRBV27 and TRBJ1-6, with D possibly being TRBD1 (6 bases). The CDR3 is 13 residues long. Trimming shortened V by 10 bases and J by 7 bases, and 14 bases separated the two germline ends. CDR1 is MNHEY and CDR2 is SMNVEV in the germline V gene (reference sequence). The chain's CDR3 is CATKHRENSPLHF. In nucleotides, the CDR3 is TGTGCCACCAAGCACAGGGAGAATTCACCCCTCCACTTT.

This rearrangement joins TRBV5-6 to TRBJ1-4; D is unresolved. V shed 0 bases and J shed 3 bases, with 9 bases lying between them. The CDR3 sequence is 15 residues long. Germline assignment: CDR1 SGHDT and CDR2 YYEEEE. This CDR3 reads CASSLVGRANEKLFF. For the CDR3, the DNA is TGTGCCAGCAGCTTGGTCGGGAGGGCTAATGAAAAACTGTTTTTT. Combining the CDR3 with reference TRBV5-6 and TRBJ1-4 gives the whole variable domain DAGVTQSPTHLIKTRGQQVTLRCSPKSGHDTVSWYQQALGQGPQFIFQYYEEEERQRGNFPDRFSGHQFPNYSSELNVNALLLGDSALYLCASSLVGRANEKLFFGSGTQLSVL.

J is TRBJ1-2 and V is TRBV4-3, with D perhaps TRBD1 (5 bases). V lost 5 bases to trimming and J lost 7 bases, with 17 bases between them. CDR1 LGHNA and CDR2 YSLEER come from the germline V gene. The length of the CDR3 is 14 residues. The CDR3 DNA is TGCGCCAGCAGCGAAACCTCGTGGGGGGGTGGCTACACCTTC. Encoded protein: CASSETSWGGGYTF.

The chain is built from TRBV10-3 and TRBJ1-1; the D gene is possibly TRBD1 (6 bases). Deletions cut 3 bases from V and 1 base from J, with 9 bases between. The CDR3 runs 14 residues. Germline CDR1 and CDR2: ENHRY and SYGVKD. The CDR3, as DNA: TGTGCCATCAGTGAACAGGGCCAGAACACTGAAGCTTTCTTT. Its translation is CAISEQGQNTEAFF.

The CDR3 sequence: CASSRAGYQETQYF. The DNA of the CDR3 is TGTGCCAGCAGCCGAGCAGGGTACCAAGAGACCCAGTACTTC. J is TRBJ2-5 and V is TRBV7-2, with D possibly TRBD1 on 5 matching bases. CDR3 length: 14 residues. The germline gives CDR1 SGHTA, CDR2 FQGNSA. V lost 5 bases and J 0 bases, leaving 10 bases between the germline ends.

The chain carries TRBV14 and TRBJ2-5; the match to TRBD2 covers 12 bases. V lost 5 bases, J lost 2 bases, and 3 bases stayed unmatched. This CDR3 contains 15 residues. Germline assignment: CDR1 SGHDN and CDR2 FVKESK. CDR3 amino acids: CASSNLAGGQETQYF. In DNA, the CDR3 is TGTGCCAGCAGCAACCTAGCGGGGGGGCAAGAGACCCAGTACTTC.

The V gene is TRBV5-5, the J gene TRBJ1-1; possible D gene TRBD1, 6 bases. Trimming left V 2 bases short and J 0 bases short, with 14 bases between. This CDR3 region has 16 residues. The germline gives CDR1 SGHKS, CDR2 YYEKEE (reference sequence). The CDR3 region is CASSFGGQRMNTEAFF. The CDR3 coding sequence is TGTGCCAGCAGCTTTGGGGGACAAAGAATGAACACTGAAGCTTTCTTT.